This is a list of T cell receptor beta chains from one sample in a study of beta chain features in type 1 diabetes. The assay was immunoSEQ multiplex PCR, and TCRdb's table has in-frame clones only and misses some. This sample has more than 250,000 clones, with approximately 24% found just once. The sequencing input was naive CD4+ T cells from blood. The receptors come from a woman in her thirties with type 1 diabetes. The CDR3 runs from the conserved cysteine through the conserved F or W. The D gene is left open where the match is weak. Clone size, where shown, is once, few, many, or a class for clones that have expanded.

DNA: TGCAGCGTTGTCTCGAGCTCTGGAAACACCATATATTTT
CDR3: CSVVSSSGNTIYF
V: TRBV29-1
D: -
size: few
J: TRBJ1-3

DNA: TGCGCCAGCAGCCATACGGACAGGGCCGAGCAGCCCCAGCATTTT
CDR3: CASSHTDRAEQPQHF
V: TRBV4-1
D: TRBD1
size: few
J: TRBJ1-5

DNA: TGTGCCAGCAGTTATCGGCGGGAGGGTTACGAGCAGTACTTC
CDR3: CASSYRREGYEQYF
V: TRBV6-6
D: TRBD2
size: few
J: TRBJ2-7

DNA: TGTGCCAGTAGTAGCGGGGCGACAGATACGCAGTATTTT
CDR3: CASSSGATDTQYF
V: TRBV19
D: -
size: -
J: TRBJ2-3

DNA: TGCAGCGCTACAGGAAGCACAGATACGCAGTATTTT
CDR3: CSATGSTDTQYF
V: TRBV29-1
D: -
size: -
J: TRBJ2-3

DNA: TGCGCCAGCAGCTTGGTCGGGGTGAGTGAGCAGTTCTTC
CDR3: CASSLVGVSEQFF
V: TRBV5-1
D: -
size: -
J: TRBJ2-1

DNA: TGTGCCAGTAGTCAACGGGGAGATGAAAAACTGTTTTTT
CDR3: CASSQRGDEKLFF
V: TRBV19
D: -
size: -
J: TRBJ1-4

DNA: TGTGCCAGCAGCCGGGGACACGACGGAACCTACGAGCAGTACTTC
CDR3: CASSRGHDGTYEQYF
V: TRBV28
D: -
size: -
J: TRBJ2-7

DNA: TGCAGCGTTGGACTGACAGGGGGCTACGAGCAGTACTTC
CDR3: CSVGLTGGYEQYF
V: TRBV29-1
D: TRBD1
size: -
J: TRBJ2-7

DNA: TGCAGTCTACAGGGGAATGAGCTGTTTTTT
CDR3: CSLQGNELFF
V: TRBV20-1
D: TRBD1
size: -
J: TRBJ1-4

DNA: TGTGCCAGCAGCCTCCAAAGACTTGGGCAGTACTTC
CDR3: CASSLQRLGQYF
V: TRBV7-3
D: -
size: few
J: TRBJ2-7

DNA: TGTGCCAGCAGCCTACTAGCAACTACCTACAATGAGCAGTTCTTC
CDR3: CASSLLATTYNEQFF
V: TRBV7-8
D: -
size: -
J: TRBJ2-1

DNA: TGCGCCAGCAGCTTGGGACTAGCGGGAGGAGTCACAGATACGCAGTATTTT
CDR3: CASSLGLAGGVTDTQYF
V: TRBV5-1
D: TRBD2
size: -
J: TRBJ2-3

DNA: TGTGCCAGCAGCCTAGGACTAGCGGGGAGTAACAATGAGCAGTTCTTC
CDR3: CASSLGLAGSNNEQFF
V: TRBV4-2
D: TRBD2
size: -
J: TRBJ2-1

DNA: TGTGCCAGCAGCACCTCCGGGACTAGTGGGGGGGAGCAGTTCTTC
CDR3: CASSTSGTSGGEQFF
V: TRBV9
D: TRBD2
size: once
J: TRBJ2-1

DNA: TGTGCCAGCAGCTTAACGATGATCGGACAGGCGATCAATGAGCAGTTCTTC
CDR3: CASSLTMIGQAINEQFF
V: TRBV7-3
D: TRBD1
size: few
J: TRBJ2-1

DNA: TGTGCCAGCAGATTTACAGGGTCCGGGGAGACCCAGTACTTC
CDR3: CASRFTGSGETQYF
V: TRBV11-1
D: -
size: -
J: TRBJ2-5

DNA: TGTGCCAGCACCCTCCGACGGGGCAGGGGAGCAGATACGCAGTATTTT
CDR3: CASTLRRGRGADTQYF
V: TRBV2
D: -
size: few
J: TRBJ2-3

DNA: TGTGCCAGCAGCCCAGGGGACACCGGGGAGCTGTTTTTT
CDR3: CASSPGDTGELFF
V: TRBV7-6
D: -
size: few
J: TRBJ2-2

DNA: TGTGCCAGCAGCCTTAACCCTGGGACAGGGAACACAGATACGCAGTATTTT
CDR3: CASSLNPGTGNTDTQYF
V: TRBV4-2
D: TRBD1
size: -
J: TRBJ2-3

DNA: TGTGCCAGCAGCCCCTCCGCAGATAACTATGGCTACACCTTC
CDR3: CASSPSADNYGYTF
V: TRBV7-3
D: -
size: -
J: TRBJ1-2

DNA: TGCAGCGTCAGGGGGCGCTTAGACACTGAAGCTTTCTTT
CDR3: CSVRGRLDTEAFF
V: TRBV29-1
D: TRBD1
size: -
J: TRBJ1-1

DNA: TGCGCCAGCAGCCAAAATAGCGGGAGTTCAGATACGCAGTATTTT
CDR3: CASSQNSGSSDTQYF
V: TRBV4-1
D: TRBD2
size: -
J: TRBJ2-3

DNA: TGTGCCAGCAGTCCCGCAGTCCAAGAGACCCAGTACTTC
CDR3: CASSPAVQETQYF
V: TRBV6-5
D: -
size: few
J: TRBJ2-5

DNA: TGTGCCAGCAGCCCGAGAGGGGGACTAGCGGGAGGGTACAATGAGCAGTTCTTC
CDR3: CASSPRGGLAGGYNEQFF
V: TRBV11-2
D: TRBD2
size: once
J: TRBJ2-1

DNA: TGTGCCAGCAGCCACCGCTCGGACAGGGACACCGGGGAGCTGTTTTTT
CDR3: CASSHRSDRDTGELFF
V: TRBV7-2
D: TRBD1
size: -
J: TRBJ2-2

DNA: TGTGCCAGTCGGACAGGGAATTACAATGAGCAGTTCTTC
CDR3: CASRTGNYNEQFF
V: TRBV19
D: TRBD1
size: few
J: TRBJ2-1

DNA: TGTGCCAGCAGCGTAGCGGGGGGAGCTCAGCCCCAGCATTTT
CDR3: CASSVAGGAQPQHF
V: TRBV9
D: -
size: -
J: TRBJ1-5

DNA: TGTGCCAGCAGCGGGACAGGGGTCGAGCAGTACTTC
CDR3: CASSGTGVEQYF
V: TRBV27
D: TRBD1
size: few
J: TRBJ2-7

DNA: TGCGCCAGCAGCTCCACAGGGGCCACTGAAGCTTTCTTT
CDR3: CASSSTGATEAFF
V: TRBV5-1
D: TRBD1
size: -
J: TRBJ1-1